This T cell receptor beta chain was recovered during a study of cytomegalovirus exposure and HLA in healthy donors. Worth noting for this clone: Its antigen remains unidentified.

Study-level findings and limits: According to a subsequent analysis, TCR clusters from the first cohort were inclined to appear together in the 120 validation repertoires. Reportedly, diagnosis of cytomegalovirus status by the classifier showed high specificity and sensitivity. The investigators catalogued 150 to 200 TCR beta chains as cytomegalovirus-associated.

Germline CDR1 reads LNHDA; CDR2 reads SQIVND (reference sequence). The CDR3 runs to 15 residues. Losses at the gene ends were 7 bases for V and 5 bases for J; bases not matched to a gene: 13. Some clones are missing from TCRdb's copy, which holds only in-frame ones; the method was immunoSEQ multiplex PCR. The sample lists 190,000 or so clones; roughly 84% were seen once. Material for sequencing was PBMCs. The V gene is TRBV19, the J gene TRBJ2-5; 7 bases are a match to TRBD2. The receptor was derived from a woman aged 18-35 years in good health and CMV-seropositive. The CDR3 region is CASTPSHGGIETQYF. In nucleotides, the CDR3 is TGTGCCAGTACCCCGTCCCACGGGGGGATCGAGACCCAGTACTTC. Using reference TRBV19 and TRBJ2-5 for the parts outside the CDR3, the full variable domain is DGGITQSPKYLFRKEGQNVTLSCEQNLNHDAMYWYRQDPGQGLRLIYYSQIVNDFQKGDIAEGYSVSREKKESFPLTVTSAQKNPTAFYLCASTPSHGGIETQYFGPGTRLLVL.